Below are 19 T cell receptor beta chains sequenced from a single sample in a study of regulatory T cells in long-lasting Graves disease (dated by TCRdb to about 2021). The intended sense of this specimen's time point label: persistent/refractory GD, antithyroid drugs over 5 years with positive TRAb. RNA was extracted from PBMCs in TRIzol for both TCR sequencing and RNA sequencing. The method was multiplex PCR. Instrument used: Illumina HiSeq 4000. iRepertoire HTBI primers and Arm-PCR amplification of CDR3 regions were used to construct TCR beta libraries. In TCRdb, the public reads were trimmed at Q25 with fastp and aligned with MiXCR, with productive beta chains retained. Here each entry gathers all rows of one CDR3 protein and keeps the most common genes and DNA. This sample comprises 350,000 to 450,000 distinct CDR3 sequences, around 20% of them detected only once. Around 20% of the sample belongs to the ten largest clones.

The source was peripheral blood mononuclear cells (PBMCs), collected when the disease was refractory, from a patient treated with antithyroid drugs. These receptors originate from a female donor with Graves disease.

The chain uses TRBV7-3 and TRBJ1-1; the match to TRBD1 covers 7 bases. The CDR3 totals 14 residues. J was trimmed by 5 bases and V by 5 bases; bases with no gene match: 8. CDR1 SGHTA and CDR2 FQGTGA come from the germline V gene. The CDR3 region is CASSTQPTGTEAFF. Here the CDR3 DNA reads TGTGCCAGCAGCACACAACCGACAGGGACTGAAGCTTTCTTT.

A remark on this clonotype: The junction departs from germline at one end; a sequencing error may be responsible. This rearrangement joins TRBV9 to TRBJ1-1, with D perhaps TRBD1 (6 bases). Germline assignment: CDR1 SGDLS and CDR2 YYNGEE. CDR3 length: 14 residues. CDR3 region: CAGSAQGQGAEAFF. Written as DNA, the CDR3 is TGTGCCGGCAGCGCCCAGGGGCAGGGCGCTGAAGCTTTCTTT. The full variable domain, in which reference TRBV9 and TRBJ1-1 provide the parts outside the CDR3, is DSGVTQTPKHLITATGQRVTLRCSPRSGDLSVYWYQQSLDQGLQFLIQYYNGEERAKGNILERFSAQQFPDLHSELNLSSLELGDSALYFCAGSAQGQGAEAFFGQGTRLTVV.

This clonotype was detected many times. The chain couples TRBV28 to TRBJ2-5, with no clear D. V was shortened by 5 bases and J by 0 bases, with 13 bases between the two germline ends. Germline CDR1 reads MDHEN; CDR2 reads SYDVKM. The CDR3 sequence is 15 residues long. CDR3 in amino acids: CASSLTPEHQETQYF. The CDR3 DNA reads as TGTGCCAGCAGTCTTACCCCTGAGCACCAAGAGACCCAGTACTTC.

The chain carries TRBV7-6 and TRBJ1-1, with D possibly TRBD1 on 5 matching bases. Trimming took off 0 bases at V and 4 bases at J, with 9 bases between the two ends. In germline, CDR1 is SGHVS, CDR2 FNYEAQ. The CDR3 has 14 residues. The CDR3 sequence: CASSLAGAGTEAFF. DNA for the CDR3: TGTGCCAGCAGCTTAGCAGGGGCGGGCACTGAAGCTTTCTTT.

This rearrangement joins TRBV27 to TRBJ2-7; D might be TRBD1 (6 bases). Trimming cost V 0 bases and J 3 bases, with 12 bases left between them. Per the germline V gene, CDR1 is MNHEY and CDR2 is SMNVEV (reference sequence). This CDR3 comprises 15 residues. CDR3 protein: CASSLSIQGIYEQYF. The DNA of the CDR3 is TGTGCCAGCAGTTTATCGATACAGGGTATCTACGAGCAGTACTTC.

This clonotype was counted ten times or more. The J gene is TRBJ2-2, the V gene TRBV7-2; D might be TRBD1 (5 bases). The CDR3 contains 14 residues. CDR1 is SGHTA, CDR2 FQGNSA, per germline. Trimming left V 5 bases short and J 4 bases short, with 11 bases between. This chain's CDR3 is CASSNQGGTGELFF. The CDR3 region has the DNA TGTGCCAGCAGCAACCAGGGCGGCACCGGGGAGCTGTTTTTT.

This clonotype has ten or more counts. The rearrangement links TRBV10-3 to TRBJ1-1; the D is unclear. V lost 5 bases to trimming and J lost 4 bases, with 14 bases between them. From germline, CDR1 is ENHRY and CDR2 SYGVKD. The CDR3 spans 14 residues. The CDR3 spells CAISPLGLGTEAFF. Written as DNA, the CDR3 is TGTGCCATCAGTCCACTAGGGTTGGGCACTGAAGCTTTCTTT.

This clonotype occurred many times. The gene calls are TRBV2 and TRBJ1-5; D gene ambiguous. Looked up from germline, CDR1 is SNHLY and CDR2 is FYNNEI. The CDR3 runs to 16 residues. V lost 0 bases and J 2 bases, leaving 11 bases between the germline ends. CDR3 protein: CASSEAGRAGNQPQHF. CDR3 bases: TGTGCCAGCAGTGAAGCGGGAAGGGCTGGCAATCAGCCCCAGCATTTT.

This clonotype was seen repeatedly, ten times or more. The chain couples TRBV2 to TRBJ2-2; 7 bases match TRBD1. The length of the CDR3 is 13 residues. The junction had 3 bases not matched to a gene; V was cut back by 6 bases and J by 5 bases. Germline V gene sequence: CDR1 SNHLY, CDR2 FYNNEI. DNA for the CDR3: TGTGCCAGCAGCGCACAGGGGACCGGGGAGCTGTTTTTT. This gives the protein CASSAQGTGELFF.

This clonotype was seen at least ten times. The J gene is TRBJ1-1, the V gene TRBV20-1; maybe TRBD1 (5 bases). There are 15 residues in the CDR3. The germline V and J ends were trimmed by 6 bases and 5 bases, with 22 bases remaining between them. In germline, CDR1 is DFQATT, CDR2 SNEGSKA (reference sequence). This CDR3 is CSALNGGDFVTEAFF. CDR3 sequence (DNA): TGCAGTGCGCTGAACGGGGGGGACTTTGTTACTGAAGCTTTCTTT.

This rearrangement joins TRBV19 to TRBJ2-2, with 11 bases fitting TRBD2. Per germline, CDR1 LNHDA and CDR2 SQIVND (reference sequence). The V gene end was trimmed by 1 base and the J gene end by 5 bases; junction bases not matched to a gene: 3. The CDR3 sequence is 16 residues long. CDR3 loop: CASSIGLAGPTGELFF. CDR3 DNA: TGTGCCAGTAGTATAGGACTAGCGGGACCGACCGGGGAGCTGTTTTTT.

This clonotype has just a few counts. The rearrangement joins TRBV5-6 to TRBJ2-5; 8 bases are a match to TRBD2. CDR3 length: 13 amino acids. Germline CDR1 is SGHDT and CDR2 is YYEEEE. V shed 3 bases and J 5 bases; nucleotides not matched to a gene: 3. The CDR3 DNA reads as TGTGCCAGCAGCTGGACTAGCTCGGAGACCCAGTACTTC. This gives the protein CASSWTSSETQYF.

This clonotype was recorded many times. The chain carries TRBV7-2 and TRBJ2-6, with D possibly being TRBD2 (5 bases). From germline, CDR1 is SGHTA and CDR2 FQGNSA. Trimming took 5 bases from V and 2 from J, leaving 19 bases between them. The CDR3 is 18 amino acids. The CDR3 DNA reads TGTGCCAGCAGCCCGCTAGCCCCCTCTGGGGCTGGGGCCAACGTCCTGACTTTC. It translates to CASSPLAPSGAGANVLTF.

This clonotype was recorded at least ten times. The chain carries TRBV9 and TRBJ1-2; TRBD1 might be the D (6 bases). V was cut by 1 base and J by 1 base, with 11 bases left in between. The CDR3 loop spans 15 amino acids. CDR1 is SGDLS, CDR2 YYNGEE, per germline. The chain's CDR3 is CASSVSGDRNYGYTF. In DNA, the CDR3 is TGTGCCAGCAGCGTATCAGGGGATCGTAACTATGGCTACACCTTC.

With respect to this clonotype: The junction differs from germline at one of its ends, possibly a read error. The J gene is TRBJ2-2, the V gene TRBV4-1; D is ambiguous. Germline loops: CDR1 MGHRA, CDR2 YSYEKL. CDR3 length: 15 amino acids. CDR3 DNA sequence: TGCGCCAGCGGCCAAGCTTCGGACAACACCGGGGAGCTGTTTTTT. The encoded protein is CASGQASDNTGELFF.

The chain carries TRBV29-1 and TRBJ1-1; D uncertain. The V end was cut by 6 bases, the J end by 1 base, with 9 bases between. The CDR3 totals 12 residues. Germline assignment: CDR1 SQVTM and CDR2 ANQGSEA. CDR3 sequence (DNA): TGCAGCGTGAAGGATGGGAACACTGAAGCTTTCTTT. Translation gives CSVKDGNTEAFF.

The chain is built from TRBV28 and TRBJ2-7; TRBD2 is a possible D gene (5 bases). CDR3 length: 13 amino acids. With 5 bases removed from V and 7 bases from J, the gap between germline ends came to 15 bases. Looked up from germline, CDR1 is MDHEN and CDR2 is SYDVKM. CDR3 protein: CASSSLAGGEQYF. The CDR3 DNA is TGTGCCAGCAGTAGCCTAGCAGGCGGAGAGCAGTACTTC.

For this clonotype: A read error may account for a junction end that differs from germline. The chain combines TRBV5-4 with TRBJ2-5, with D maybe TRBD1 (6 bases). This CDR3 spans 20 amino acids. From germline, CDR1 is SGHNT and CDR2 YYREEE (reference sequence). As DNA, the CDR3 is TGTGCCAGCAGCTTAGTAGGTGGGGACCGGACAGTAGCGTTCCAAGGGACCCAGTACTTC. Translating it yields CASSLVGGDRTVAFQGTQYF.

This clonotype showed up many times. V gene TRBV3-1 combines with J gene TRBJ2-7; D may match TRBD1 or TRBD2 (5 bases each). The CDR3 sequence is 13 residues long. With 0 bases removed from V and 6 bases from J, the gap between germline ends came to 9 bases. Looked up from germline, CDR1 is LGHDT and CDR2 is YNNKEL (reference sequence). CDR3 DNA: TGTGCCAGCAGCCAAGATAGTGGGGGCGAGCAGTACTTC. Its translation is CASSQDSGGEQYF.